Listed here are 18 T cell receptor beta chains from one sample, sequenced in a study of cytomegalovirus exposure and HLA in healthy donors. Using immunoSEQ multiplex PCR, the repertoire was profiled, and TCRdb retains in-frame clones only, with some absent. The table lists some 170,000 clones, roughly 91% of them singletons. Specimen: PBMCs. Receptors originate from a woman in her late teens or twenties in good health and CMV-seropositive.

As DNA, the CDR3 is TGTGCCAGTAGTATCTCCACTTACAATGAGCAGTTCTTC. Protein: CASSISTYNEQFF. The V call is TRBV19, the J call TRBJ2-1; D unresolved. Trimming cost V 3 bases and J 4 bases, with 7 bases left between them. The CDR3 length is 13 residues. Germline CDR1 reads LNHDA; CDR2 reads SQIVND (reference sequence).

This chain's CDR3 is CASSVSGTPYQETQYF. CDR3 in DNA: TGTGCCAGCAGCGTCTCCGGGACACCCTACCAAGAGACCCAGTACTTC. The chain couples TRBV9 to TRBJ2-5; TRBD1 might be the D (6 bases). The CDR3 is made up of 16 amino acids. The V and J ends lost 2 bases and 0 bases respectively, with 14 bases between them. Germline CDR1 reads SGDLS; CDR2 reads YYNGEE.

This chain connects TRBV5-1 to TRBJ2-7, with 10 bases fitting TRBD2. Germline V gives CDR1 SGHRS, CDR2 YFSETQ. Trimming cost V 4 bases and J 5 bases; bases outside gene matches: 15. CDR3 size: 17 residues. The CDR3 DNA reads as TGCGCCAGCAGCGCCGCTAGCGGGAGTGGGTCTTTGGACGAGCAGTACTTC. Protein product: CASSAASGSGSLDEQYF.

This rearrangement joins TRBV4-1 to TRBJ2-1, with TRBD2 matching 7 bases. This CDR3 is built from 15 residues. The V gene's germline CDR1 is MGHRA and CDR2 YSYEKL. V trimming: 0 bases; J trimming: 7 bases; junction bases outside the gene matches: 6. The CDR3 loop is CASSQESSSGNEQFF. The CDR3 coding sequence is TGCGCCAGCAGCCAAGAATCGTCTAGCGGAAATGAGCAGTTCTTC.

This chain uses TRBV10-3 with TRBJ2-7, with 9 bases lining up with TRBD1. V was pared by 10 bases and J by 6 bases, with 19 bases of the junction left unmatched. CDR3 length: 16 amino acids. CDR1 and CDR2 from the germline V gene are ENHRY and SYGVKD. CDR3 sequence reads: CATTSGQGTFVAEQYF. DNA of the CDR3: TGTGCCACCACCTCAGGACAGGGGACGTTTGTGGCCGAGCAGTACTTC.

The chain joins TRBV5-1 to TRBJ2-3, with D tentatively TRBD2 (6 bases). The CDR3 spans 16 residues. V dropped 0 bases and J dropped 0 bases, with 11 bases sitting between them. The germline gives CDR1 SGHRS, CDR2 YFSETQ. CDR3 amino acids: CASSLVLAASTDTQYF. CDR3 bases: TGCGCCAGCAGCTTGGTATTAGCGGCTAGCACAGATACGCAGTATTTT. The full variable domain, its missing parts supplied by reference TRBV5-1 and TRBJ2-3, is KAGVTQTPRYLIKTRGQQVTLSCSPISGHRSVSWYQQTPGQGLQFLFEYFSETQRNKGNFPGRFSGRQFSNSRSEMNVSTLELGDSALYLCASSLVLAASTDTQYFGPGTRLTVL.

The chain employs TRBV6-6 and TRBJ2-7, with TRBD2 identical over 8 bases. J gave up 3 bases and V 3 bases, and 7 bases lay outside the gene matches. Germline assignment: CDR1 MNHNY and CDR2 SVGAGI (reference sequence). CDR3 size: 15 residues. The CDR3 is CASSYGVAGFYEQYF. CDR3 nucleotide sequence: TGTGCCAGCAGTTATGGGGTAGCGGGGTTCTACGAGCAGTACTTC.

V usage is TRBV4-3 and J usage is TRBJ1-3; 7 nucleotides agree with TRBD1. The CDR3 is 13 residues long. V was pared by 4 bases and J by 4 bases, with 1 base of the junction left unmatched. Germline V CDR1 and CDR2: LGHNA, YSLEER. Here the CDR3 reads CASSRDSGNTIYF. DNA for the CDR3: TGCGCCAGCAGCCGGGACAGCGGAAACACCATATATTTT.

CDR3 sequence reads: CASSPPSGAYEQYF. DNA for the CDR3: TGTGCCAGCTCACCACCGTCGGGGGCCTACGAGCAGTACTTC. The chain is built from TRBV18 and TRBJ2-7; D is possibly TRBD2 (6 bases). The germline V and J ends were trimmed by 0 bases and 2 bases, with 8 bases remaining between them. This CDR3 is 14 amino acids long. Germline assignment: CDR1 KGHSH and CDR2 LQKENI.

The CDR3 coding sequence is TGTGCCATCCTTAGCGGGAGGGCTGATGAGCAGTTCTTC. It is translated as CAILSGRADEQFF. The chain has TRBV2 and TRBJ2-1; 11 bases fit TRBD2. Germline assignment: CDR1 SNHLY and CDR2 FYNNEI. J lost 8 bases, V lost 10 bases, and 7 bases had no gene match. The CDR3 is 13 residues long.

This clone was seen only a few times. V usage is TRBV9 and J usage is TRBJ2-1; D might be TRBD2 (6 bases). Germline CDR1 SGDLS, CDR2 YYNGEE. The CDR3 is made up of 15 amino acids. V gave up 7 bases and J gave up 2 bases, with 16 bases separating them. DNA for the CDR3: TGTGCCAGCGACGGAGGGCCCTTCCCCTACAATGAGCAGTTCTTC. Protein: CASDGGPFPYNEQFF.

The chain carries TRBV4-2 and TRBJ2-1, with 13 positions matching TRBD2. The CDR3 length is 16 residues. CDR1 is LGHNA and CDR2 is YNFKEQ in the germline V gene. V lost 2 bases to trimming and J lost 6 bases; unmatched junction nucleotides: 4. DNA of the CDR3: TGTGCCAGCAGCCAACCACTAGCGGGAGGGCCCAATGAGCAGTTCTTC. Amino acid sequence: CASSQPLAGGPNEQFF.

This CDR3 is CASSARDGYTF. Written as DNA, the CDR3 is TGTGCCAGCAGTGCCCGGGATGGCTACACCTTC. The rearrangement uses TRBV6-5 and TRBJ1-2; D remains ambiguous. There are 11 residues in the CDR3. Trimming pared 5 bases from V and 6 bases from J, leaving 7 bases between. Per germline, CDR1 MNHEY and CDR2 SVGAGI.

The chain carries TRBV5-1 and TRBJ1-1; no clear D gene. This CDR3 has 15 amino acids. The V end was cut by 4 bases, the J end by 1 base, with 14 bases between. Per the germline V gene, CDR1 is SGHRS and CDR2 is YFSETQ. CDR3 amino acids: CASSGKQNPNTEAFF. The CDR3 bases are TGCGCCAGCAGCGGCAAACAGAACCCGAACACTGAAGCTTTCTTT.

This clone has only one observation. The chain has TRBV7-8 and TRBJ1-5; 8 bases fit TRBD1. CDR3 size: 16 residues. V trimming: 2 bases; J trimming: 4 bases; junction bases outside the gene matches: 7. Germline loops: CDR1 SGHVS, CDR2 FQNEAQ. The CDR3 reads CASSLIKGQVNQPQHF. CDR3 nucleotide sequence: TGTGCCAGCAGCTTAATCAAGGGACAGGTTAATCAGCCCCAGCATTTT.

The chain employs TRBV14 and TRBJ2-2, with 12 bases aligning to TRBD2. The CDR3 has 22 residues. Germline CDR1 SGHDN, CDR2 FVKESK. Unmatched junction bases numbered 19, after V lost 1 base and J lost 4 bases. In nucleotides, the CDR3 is TGTGCCAGCAGCCAAGGTTGGACAGGGCTTCTAGCGGGAGGGAAGTTCACCGGGGAGCTGTTTTTT. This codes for CASSQGWTGLLAGGKFTGELFF.

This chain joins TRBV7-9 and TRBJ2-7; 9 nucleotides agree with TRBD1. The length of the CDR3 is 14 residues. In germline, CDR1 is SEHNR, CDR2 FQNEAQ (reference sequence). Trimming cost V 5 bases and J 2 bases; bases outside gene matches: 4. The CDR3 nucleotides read TGTGCCAGCAGCCAGACAGGGGGTGCCTACGAGCAGTACTTC. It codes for CASSQTGGAYEQYF.

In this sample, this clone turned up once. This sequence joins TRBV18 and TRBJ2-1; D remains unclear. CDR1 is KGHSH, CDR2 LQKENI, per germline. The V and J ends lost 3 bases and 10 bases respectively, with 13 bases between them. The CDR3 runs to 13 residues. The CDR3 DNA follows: TGTGCCAGCTCACCGGCATTGATCGGGGAGCAGTTCTTC. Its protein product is CASSPALIGEQFF. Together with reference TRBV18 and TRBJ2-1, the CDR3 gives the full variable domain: NAGVMQNPRHLVRRRGQEARLRCSPMKGHSHVYWYRQLPEEGLKFMVYLQKENIIDESGMPKERFSAEFPKEGPSILRIQQVVRGDSAAYFCASSPALIGEQFFGPGTRLTVL.